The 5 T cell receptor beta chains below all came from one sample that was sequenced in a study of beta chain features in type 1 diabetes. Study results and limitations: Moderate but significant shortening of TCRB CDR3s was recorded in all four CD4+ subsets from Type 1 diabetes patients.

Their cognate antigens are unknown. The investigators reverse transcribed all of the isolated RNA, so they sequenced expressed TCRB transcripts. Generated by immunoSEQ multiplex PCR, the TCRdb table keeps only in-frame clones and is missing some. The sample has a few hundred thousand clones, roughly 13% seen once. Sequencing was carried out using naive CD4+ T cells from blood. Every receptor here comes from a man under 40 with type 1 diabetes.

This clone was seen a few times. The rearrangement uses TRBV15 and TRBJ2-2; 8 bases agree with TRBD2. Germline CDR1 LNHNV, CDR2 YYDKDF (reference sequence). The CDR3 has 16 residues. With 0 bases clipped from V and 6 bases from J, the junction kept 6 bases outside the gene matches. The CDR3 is CATSREVLAVAGELFF. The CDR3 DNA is TGTGCCACCAGCAGAGAGGTACTAGCGGTGGCCGGGGAGCTGTTTTTT.

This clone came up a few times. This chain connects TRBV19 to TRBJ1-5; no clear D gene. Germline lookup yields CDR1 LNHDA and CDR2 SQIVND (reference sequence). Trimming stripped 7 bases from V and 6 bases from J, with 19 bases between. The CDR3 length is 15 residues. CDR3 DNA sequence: TGTGCCAGTAACTCCGACGGGGAGGTCAGTCAGCCCCAGCATTTT. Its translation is CASNSDGEVSQPQHF.

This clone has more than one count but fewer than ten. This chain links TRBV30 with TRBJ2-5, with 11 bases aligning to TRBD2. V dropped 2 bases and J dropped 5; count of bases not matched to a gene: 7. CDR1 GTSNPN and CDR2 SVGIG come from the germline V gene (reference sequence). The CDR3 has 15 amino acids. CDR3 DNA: TGTGCCTGGAGTAGGGGACTAGCGGCCCCCGAGACCCAGTACTTC. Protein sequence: CAWSRGLAAPETQYF.

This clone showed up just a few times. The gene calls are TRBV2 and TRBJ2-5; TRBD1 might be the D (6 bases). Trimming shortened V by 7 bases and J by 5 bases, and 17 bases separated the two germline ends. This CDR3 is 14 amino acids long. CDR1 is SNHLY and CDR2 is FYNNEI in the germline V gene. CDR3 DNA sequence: TGTGCCAGCACCGGGGTAACTCAGGGGGAGACCCAGTACTTC. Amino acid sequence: CASTGVTQGETQYF.

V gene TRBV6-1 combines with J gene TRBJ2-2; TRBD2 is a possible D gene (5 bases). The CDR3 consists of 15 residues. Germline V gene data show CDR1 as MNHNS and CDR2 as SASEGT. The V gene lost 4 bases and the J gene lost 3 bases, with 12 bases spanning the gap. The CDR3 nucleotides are TGTGCCAGCAGTGGAGGAGGACCTCACACCGGGGAGCTGTTTTTT. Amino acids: CASSGGGPHTGELFF.